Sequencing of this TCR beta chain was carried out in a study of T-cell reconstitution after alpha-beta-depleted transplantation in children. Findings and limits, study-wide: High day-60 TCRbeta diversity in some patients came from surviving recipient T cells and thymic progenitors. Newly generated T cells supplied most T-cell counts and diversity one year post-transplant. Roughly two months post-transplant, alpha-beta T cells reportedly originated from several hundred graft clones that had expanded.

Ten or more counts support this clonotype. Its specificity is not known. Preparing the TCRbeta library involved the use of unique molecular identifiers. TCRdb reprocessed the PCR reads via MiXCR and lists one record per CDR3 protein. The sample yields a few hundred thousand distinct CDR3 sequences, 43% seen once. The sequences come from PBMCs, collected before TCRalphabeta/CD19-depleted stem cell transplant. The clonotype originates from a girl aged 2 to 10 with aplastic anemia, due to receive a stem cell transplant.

The CDR3 nucleotides are TGCAGTGCTAGTCCTAGGGACAGGTCGCGGGACACCATATATTTT. The encoded protein is CSASPRDRSRDTIYF. V and J are TRBV20-1 and TRBJ1-3; 8 nucleotides align to TRBD1. This CDR3 contains 15 residues. Germline trimming cut 3 bases from V and 8 bases from J; bases unmatched to any gene: 12. The germline V gene encodes CDR1 DFQATT and CDR2 SNEGSKA (reference sequence).